This entry lists 30 T cell receptor beta chains sequenced from one sample in a study of blood T cell repertoires in COVID-19. Sequencing was performed with immunoSEQ multiplex PCR; in TCRdb, only in-frame clones are kept and a portion is missing. In the table there are 150,000 to 200,000 clones, around nine tenths of which are singletons. Sample: peripheral blood. The source is a man aged 70-80 years with acute or convalescent COVID-19.

The CDR3 loop is CASSSRPAPRPGELFF. Written as DNA, the CDR3 is TGCGCCAGCAGCTCCCGACCCGCACCTAGACCCGGGGAGCTGTTTTTT. This chain connects TRBV5-1 to TRBJ2-2, with D uncertain. The CDR3 consists of 16 residues. Trimming removed 3 bases at V and 6 bases at J, with 18 bases between. Germline values: CDR1 SGHRS, CDR2 YFSETQ.

This clone was seen a single time. The V and J genes are TRBV7-6 and TRBJ2-5, with 10 bases lining up with TRBD2. Germline CDR1 reads SGHVS; CDR2 reads FNYEAQ. CDR3 size: 16 residues. Losses at the gene ends were 5 bases for V and 2 bases for J; bases not matched to a gene: 8. The CDR3, as DNA: TGTGCCAGCAGCATAGAAGCGGGGGGGAATCAAGAGACCCAGTACTTC. It is translated as CASSIEAGGNQETQYF.

The chain has TRBV5-4 and TRBJ1-1; a possible D gene is TRBD1 (6 bases). V was shortened by 2 bases and J by 3 bases, with 17 bases between the two germline ends. CDR3 length equals 16 residues. Germline CDR1 reads SGHNT; CDR2 reads YYREEE (reference sequence). The CDR3 coding sequence is TGTGCCAGCAGCTTTGGAGGCCAGGGGAGTCACACTGAAGCTTTCTTT. Its protein product is CASSFGGQGSHTEAFF.

The J gene is TRBJ2-1, the V gene TRBV19, with TRBD2 matching 12 bases. CDR1 LNHDA and CDR2 SQIVND come from the germline V gene (reference sequence). V trimming: 7 bases; J trimming: 3 bases; junction bases outside the gene matches: 7. The CDR3 extends over 16 amino acids. The CDR3 here is CASIDSGLAGYNEQFF. CDR3 nucleotide sequence: TGTGCCAGTATCGACTCGGGACTAGCGGGCTACAATGAGCAGTTCTTC.

The chain recombines TRBV9 with TRBJ2-7; no reliable D call. The CDR3 consists of 11 residues. Germline V gene lookup returns CDR1 SGDLS and CDR2 YYNGEE. Trimming stripped 4 bases from V and 4 bases from J, with 6 bases between. The CDR3 DNA is TGTGCCAGCAGCCAGACTTACGAGCAGTACTTC. Translating it yields CASSQTYEQYF.

The chain has TRBV5-1 and TRBJ2-5, with D tentatively TRBD2 (5 bases). Deletions cut 0 bases from V and 3 bases from J, with 9 bases between. This CDR3 has 14 amino acids. CDR1 and CDR2 (germline): SGHRS, YFSETQ. The CDR3 bases are TGCGCCAGCAGCTTGGTCCGGGATAAAGAGACCCAGTACTTC. It codes for CASSLVRDKETQYF.

V is TRBV7-9 and J is TRBJ1-2; 8 nucleotides match TRBD1. The V and J ends lost 7 bases and 4 bases, in that order; junction bases with no gene match: 17. The length of the CDR3 is 17 residues. Germline V gives CDR1 SEHNR, CDR2 FQNEAQ (reference sequence). CDR3 residues: CASTPEGQGAFSYGYTF. CDR3 DNA sequence: TGTGCCAGCACCCCGGAGGGCCAGGGGGCCTTTTCCTATGGCTACACCTTC.

Only a few counts were recorded for this clone. The J gene is TRBJ1-2, the V gene TRBV28; tentative D call: TRBD1 (6 bases). Germline assignment: CDR1 MDHEN and CDR2 SYDVKM. The CDR3 spans 12 residues. V lost 7 bases, J lost 6 bases, and 12 bases lay in between. The CDR3 reads CASKWGLDGYTF. CDR3 bases: TGTGCCAGCAAATGGGGGCTCGATGGCTACACCTTC.

The V and J genes are TRBV7-5 and TRBJ2-1; whether TRBD2, the table's D call, matches the DNA was not checked. TRBV7-5 is classified as a pseudogene. The CDR3 length is 12 residues. CDR3 nucleotide sequence: TGTGCCAGAAGCTTGAGTAGTAACGAGCAGTTCTTC. Translating it yields CARSLSSNEQFF.

The rearrangement links TRBV11-3 to TRBJ2-7; no clear D gene. Trimming removed 4 bases at V and 1 base at J, with 14 bases between. The CDR3 is 15 residues long. CDR1 and CDR2 from the germline V gene are SGHNT and YENEEA. CDR3 sequence (DNA): TGTGCCAGCAGCTCCCCCAATCGGGTATCCTACGAGCAGTACTTC. Its translation is CASSSPNRVSYEQYF. Based on the CDR3 plus reference TRBV11-3 and TRBJ2-7, the full variable domain is EAGVVQSPRYKIIEKKQPVAFWCNPISGHNTLYWYLQNLGQGPELLIRYENEEAVDDSQLPKDRFSAERLKGVDSTLKIQPAELGDSAVYLCASSSPNRVSYEQYFGPGTRLTVT.

This chain uses TRBV28 with TRBJ1-5; tentative D call: TRBD1 (5 bases). Germline loops: CDR1 MDHEN, CDR2 SYDVKM. The CDR3 is 13 residues long. The V end lost 4 bases, the J end lost 7 bases, and 11 bases lay between the germline ends. CDR3 amino acids: CASSSRAGQPQHF. The CDR3 coding sequence is TGTGCCAGCAGTTCCAGGGCGGGGCAGCCCCAGCATTTT.

The rearrangement links TRBV7-3 to TRBJ1-4; unclear D gene. Trimming left V 5 bases short and J 3 bases short, with 7 bases between. The germline CDR1 and CDR2 sequences are SGHTA and FQGTGA. The length of the CDR3 is 13 residues. The CDR3 loop is CASSAGANEKLFF. DNA of the CDR3: TGTGCCAGCAGCGCGGGAGCTAATGAAAAACTGTTTTTT. Full variable domain (missing parts from reference TRBV7-3 and TRBJ1-4): GAGVSQTPSNKVTEKGKYVELRCDPISGHTALYWYRQSLGQGPEFLIYFQGTGAADDSGLPNDRFFAVRPEGSVSTLKIQRTERGDSAVYLCASSAGANEKLFFGSGTQLSVL.

The chain joins TRBV28 to TRBJ1-5; TRBD1 might be the D (6 bases). From germline, CDR1 is MDHEN and CDR2 SYDVKM. This CDR3 comprises 15 residues. The V end was cut by 5 bases, the J end by 7 bases, with 18 bases between. The CDR3 sequence: CASSRPGQGKQPQHF. The CDR3 DNA follows: TGTGCCAGCAGTCGACCGGGGCAGGGGAAACAGCCCCAGCATTTT.

The chain has TRBV10-1 and TRBJ2-2, with a tentative D call TRBD1 (6 bases). Germline assignment: CDR1 WNHNN and CDR2 SYGVQD (reference sequence). The CDR3 runs 13 residues. The V gene lost 5 bases and the J gene lost 6 bases, with 10 bases spanning the gap. The CDR3 protein is CASSPYRAGELFF. The CDR3 DNA is TGCGCCAGCAGTCCCTACAGGGCCGGGGAGCTGTTTTTT.

The chain combines TRBV5-4 with TRBJ1-3; no reliable D call. The germline CDR1 and CDR2 sequences are SGHNT and YYREEE (reference sequence). Between the trimmed V and J ends, which lost 2 bases and 5 bases, there was a span of 8 bases. This CDR3 is built from 13 residues. CDR3 residues: CASSFASRNTIYF. The CDR3 DNA follows: TGTGCCAGCAGCTTCGCGAGCCGAAACACCATATATTTT. The full variable domain, its missing parts supplied by reference TRBV5-4 and TRBJ1-3, is ETGVTQSPTHLIKTRGQQVTLRCSSQSGHNTVSWYQQALGQGPQFIFQYYREEENGRGNFPPRFSGLQFPNYSSELNVNALELDDSALYLCASSFASRNTIYFGEGSWLTVV.

This clone came up once. This rearrangement joins TRBV9 to TRBJ2-3; 7 bases line up with TRBD2. The CDR3 loop spans 15 amino acids. The J segment lost 2 bases and the V segment lost 3 bases, leaving 6 bases of the junction unmatched. Per germline, CDR1 SGDLS and CDR2 YYNGEE. CDR3 DNA sequence: TGTGCCAGCAGCGGGGCTAGCGGCGTCACAGATACGCAGTATTTT. It codes for CASSGASGVTDTQYF.

The CDR3 DNA follows: TGTGCCAGCAGCTTACCAGGACTAGCGGGGTGGTACAATGAGCAGTTCTTC. It translates to CASSLPGLAGWYNEQFF. The V and J genes are TRBV7-2 and TRBJ2-1; 12 bases are shared with TRBD2. V trimming: 2 bases; J trimming: 4 bases; junction bases outside the gene matches: 6. Germline CDR1 reads SGHTA; CDR2 reads FQGNSA. The CDR3 contains 17 residues.

This clone showed up just once. This chain connects TRBV28 to TRBJ1-1; the match to TRBD1 covers 8 bases. Germline values: CDR1 MDHEN, CDR2 SYDVKM. J was trimmed by 6 bases and V by 0 bases; bases with no gene match: 3. This CDR3 comprises 14 residues. The CDR3 loop is CASSLWDRAPEAFF. In nucleotides, the CDR3 is TGTGCCAGCAGTTTATGGGACAGGGCTCCTGAAGCTTTCTTT.

The J gene is TRBJ2-7, the V gene TRBV6-6; 7 bases fit TRBD1. CDR3 length equals 14 residues. The J segment lost 5 bases and the V segment lost 2 bases, leaving 6 bases of the junction unmatched. Germline CDR1 is MNHNY and CDR2 is SVGAGI (reference sequence). The CDR3 coding sequence is TGTGCCAGCAGTTACGTGGGGACAGTAAACGAGCAGTACTTC. Residues: CASSYVGTVNEQYF.

The chain employs TRBV29-1 and TRBJ2-3; D might be TRBD2 (6 bases). This CDR3 is 13 amino acids long. The V end was cut by 7 bases, the J end by 4 bases, with 15 bases between. In germline, CDR1 is SQVTM, CDR2 ANQGSEA. CDR3 amino acids: CSALAGYSDTQYF. The CDR3 DNA reads TGCAGCGCTCTTGCGGGGTATTCAGATACGCAGTATTTT.

This sequence joins TRBV4-1 and TRBJ2-2; 9 bases align to TRBD2. Germline CDR1 is MGHRA and CDR2 is YSYEKL. The CDR3 runs to 18 residues. Trimming removed 6 bases from V and 0 bases from J; junction bases left unmatched: 11. CDR3 coding DNA: TGCGCCAGCAGTCGACGCCCAGCGGGGGGACCGAACACCGGGGAGCTGTTTTTT. This codes for CASSRRPAGGPNTGELFF.

The chain has TRBV9 and TRBJ1-1; D is ambiguous. The germline V and J ends were trimmed by 0 bases and 7 bases, with 7 bases remaining between them. Germline V gene data show CDR1 as SGDLS and CDR2 as YYNGEE. The CDR3 extends over 12 amino acids. CDR3 DNA: TGTGCCAGCAGCGTAGCTAGAGGTGAAGCTTTCTTT. Its translation: CASSVARGEAFF.

Points on this clone: The identical CDR3 is also encoded by other nucleotide sequences in the sample. The chain employs TRBV10-1 and TRBJ2-5; D may be TRBD2 (5 bases). CDR1 WNHNN and CDR2 SYGVQD come from the germline V gene (reference sequence). This CDR3 region has 13 residues. V was clipped by 5 bases and J by 2 bases, with 9 bases between them. The CDR3: CASSSSRQETQYF. The CDR3 nucleotides are TGCGCCAGCAGTTCTAGCCGGCAAGAGACCCAGTACTTC.

The chain links TRBV27 to TRBJ2-1; D gene unclear. V lost 4 bases to trimming and J lost 15 bases, with 19 bases between them. Germline V lookup: CDR1 MNHEY, CDR2 SMNVEV (reference sequence). There are 13 residues in the CDR3. The CDR3 reads CASSSAPGSLGFF. In DNA form, the CDR3 reads TGTGCCAGCAGTTCAGCCCCCGGGTCCCTCGGGTTCTTC.

The chain is built from TRBV19 and TRBJ1-2; 7 positions agree with TRBD1. Germline CDR1 and CDR2: LNHDA and SQIVND (reference sequence). V lost 7 bases, J lost 3 bases, and 8 bases stayed unmatched. The CDR3 has 14 amino acids. The CDR3 protein is CASNRGGGDYGYTF. CDR3 in DNA: TGTGCCAGTAATCGAGGGGGCGGAGACTATGGCTACACCTTC.

This clone occurred once. The chain uses TRBV19 and TRBJ1-2; the D gene is possibly TRBD1 (6 bases). V lost 6 bases to trimming and J lost 4 bases, with 12 bases between them. The CDR3 loop spans 13 amino acids. The V gene's germline CDR1 is LNHDA and CDR2 SQIVND (reference sequence). The CDR3 DNA follows: TGTGCCAGTAGGGCCGAGGACAGCTATGGCTACACCTTC. Its protein product is CASRAEDSYGYTF.

The V and J genes are TRBV5-1 and TRBJ2-7, with D perhaps matching TRBD1 (6 bases). V was trimmed by 1 base and J by 3 bases, leaving 17 bases between them. Germline V lookup: CDR1 SGHRS, CDR2 YFSETQ. The CDR3 totals 16 residues. CDR3 nucleotide sequence: TGCGCCAGCAGCTTGTATTTACGGGACAAACGCTACGAGCAGTACTTC. Translating gives CASSLYLRDKRYEQYF.

This chain uses TRBV5-1 with TRBJ2-1, with a weak D call TRBD2 (5 bases). Germline V CDR1 and CDR2: SGHRS, YFSETQ. V was pared by 3 bases and J by 0 bases, with 13 bases between. The CDR3 is made up of 16 amino acids. DNA of the CDR3: TGCGCCAGCAGCTCCGGAACGACTAACTCCTACAATGAGCAGTTCTTC. This codes for CASSSGTTNSYNEQFF.

The chain employs TRBV10-3 and TRBJ2-7, with D possibly TRBD2 on 7 matching bases. V lost 8 bases and J lost 5, with 13 bases in between. Per the germline V gene, CDR1 is ENHRY and CDR2 is SYGVKD. The CDR3 loop spans 12 amino acids. CDR3: CAISVGGDEQYF. Here the CDR3 DNA reads TGTGCCATCTCGGTAGGGGGGGACGAGCAGTACTTC.

This clone was seen a handful of times. The rearrangement links TRBV6-1 to TRBJ2-1; 10 positions match TRBD1. The trim removed 1 base at V and 9 bases at J, leaving 0 bases unmatched. The CDR3 loop spans 13 amino acids. Germline assignment: CDR1 MNHNS and CDR2 SASEGT. CDR3 residues: CASSEGTGGEQFF. For the CDR3, the DNA is TGTGCCAGCAGTGAAGGGACAGGGGGTGAGCAGTTCTTC.